The 14 T cell receptor beta chains given below trace back to one sample, sequenced in a study of blood T cell repertoires in COVID-19. Libraries were prepared by immunoSEQ multiplex PCR; TCRdb keeps only in-frame clonotypes and omits some of them. The table includes about 56,000 clones, approximately 88% detected once. The sequenced material came from peripheral blood. Source of these receptors: a human donor in a cohort sampled during active COVID-19.

The chain is built from TRBV11-3 and TRBJ2-2; D is uncertain. The V end was cut by 4 bases, the J end by 6 bases, with 3 bases between. Per germline, CDR1 SGHNT and CDR2 YENEEA. The CDR3 length is 11 residues. Written as DNA, the CDR3 is TGTGCCAGCAGCTCCGCCGGGGAGCTGTTTTTT. This encodes CASSSAGELFF.

The chain combines TRBV30 with TRBJ2-2, with D unresolved. The germline V gene encodes CDR1 GTSNPN and CDR2 SVGIG (reference sequence). The CDR3 runs 14 residues. Trimming removed 4 bases at V and 0 bases at J, with 9 bases between. CDR3 coding DNA: TGTGCCTGGAAAGCGTACTCGAACACCGGGGAGCTGTTTTTT. This encodes CAWKAYSNTGELFF.

For the CDR3, the DNA is TGTGCCAGCTCACCGGGAAAGGGGATGAACACCGGGGAGCTGTTTTTT. As protein: CASSPGKGMNTGELFF. This rearrangement joins TRBV18 to TRBJ2-2; maybe TRBD1 (5 bases). The V gene lost 3 bases and the J gene lost 1 base, with 12 bases spanning the gap. CDR1 is KGHSH, CDR2 LQKENI, per germline. This CDR3 spans 16 amino acids.

The V call is TRBV3-1 (or the pseudogene TRBV3-2), the J call TRBJ2-3; 14 bases agree with TRBD2. The CDR3 extends over 17 amino acids. Germline V gives CDR1 LGHDT, CDR2 YNNKEL (reference sequence). The trim removed 1 base at V and 5 bases at J, leaving 5 bases unmatched. The CDR3 nucleotides read TGTGCCAGCAGCCAAGGGTCCGGACTAGCGGGGGGAGATACGCAGTATTTT. Its translation is CASSQGSGLAGGDTQYF.

The CDR3 DNA is TGTGCCAGCAGCTTGATGGGAGGGGAGACCCAGTACTTC. This translates into CASSLMGGETQYF. The chain carries TRBV5-6 and TRBJ2-5, with 7 positions matching TRBD2. With V trimmed by 1 base and J by 5 bases, 2 bases remained unmatched. Germline V gene sequence: CDR1 SGHDT, CDR2 YYEEEE. This CDR3 has 13 amino acids.

The chain carries TRBV7-9 and TRBJ2-2; 10 bases agree with TRBD2. The germline CDR1 and CDR2 sequences are SEHNR and FQNEAQ (reference sequence). Trimming at V came to 8 bases and at J to 1 base, leaving 13 bases not matched to a gene. The CDR3 spans 18 residues. The CDR3 protein is CASQRGNSGGWNTGELFF. The DNA for the CDR3 is TGTGCCAGCCAACGCGGGAATAGCGGGGGGTGGAACACCGGGGAGCTGTTTTTT.

In its sample, this clone was seen a few times. The chain combines TRBV12-3 or TRBV12-4 with TRBJ1-6, with TRBD1 identical over 9 bases. Trimming removed 7 bases from V and 12 bases from J; junction bases left unmatched: 7. This CDR3 spans 13 amino acids. The CDR3 nucleotides read TGTGCCAGCACCCTCAACAGGGGGCAACCCCTCCACTTT. This codes for CASTLNRGQPLHF.

This clone was found once. The V gene is TRBV29-1, the J gene TRBJ1-1, with 7 nucleotides matching TRBD1. The J segment lost 0 bases and the V segment lost 4 bases, leaving 8 bases of the junction unmatched. Germline CDR1 reads SQVTM; CDR2 reads ANQGSEA. CDR3 length: 15 residues. CDR3 sequence: CSVVRDSELNTEAFF. As DNA, the CDR3 is TGCAGCGTTGTCCGGGACAGTGAATTGAACACTGAAGCTTTCTTT.

This sequence joins TRBV9 and TRBJ2-6; D remains unclear. Germline V CDR1 and CDR2: SGDLS, YYNGEE. The V end lost 4 bases, the J end lost 0 bases, and 8 bases lay between the germline ends. This CDR3 comprises 15 residues. The CDR3 loop reads CASSSGFSGANVLTF. In DNA form, the CDR3 reads TGTGCCAGCAGCTCCGGGTTCTCTGGGGCCAACGTCCTGACTTTC.

A note on this clone: The sample contains more than one DNA sequence encoding this CDR3. The rearrangement joins TRBV9 to TRBJ1-6, with D uncertain. Trimming shortened V by 0 bases and J by 9 bases, and 10 bases separated the two germline ends. Germline V gene data show CDR1 as SGDLS and CDR2 as YYNGEE. The CDR3 runs to 14 residues. The CDR3 reads CASSVGEGGSPLHF. CDR3 nucleotide sequence: TGTGCCAGCAGCGTAGGGGAGGGTGGTTCACCCCTCCACTTT.

This sequence joins TRBV12-3 or TRBV12-4 and TRBJ1-2; 7 positions match TRBD1. V gave up 7 bases and J gave up 4 bases; unmatched junction bases: 6. The CDR3 is 13 residues long. The CDR3 region has the DNA TGTGCCAGCACGGGCCAGGGGGGCTATGGCTACACCTTC. It translates to CASTGQGGYGYTF.

Here the CDR3 reads CASSLWDNPYEQYF. DNA for the CDR3: TGTGCCAGCAGCTTATGGGACAATCCCTACGAGCAGTACTTC. This rearrangement joins TRBV7-9 to TRBJ2-7; D is possibly TRBD1 (6 bases). V dropped 2 bases and J dropped 2 bases, with 10 bases sitting between them. CDR1 is SEHNR and CDR2 is FQNEAQ in the germline V gene (reference sequence). This CDR3 contains 14 residues.

The CDR3 nucleotides are TGCGCCAGCAGCCAAGACCCTGGCCTTCGAAGCTCCTACAATGAGCAGTTCTTC. As protein: CASSQDPGLRSSYNEQFF. This chain connects TRBV4-1 to TRBJ2-1; D is ambiguous. This CDR3 is built from 18 residues. CDR1 and CDR2 from the germline V gene are MGHRA and YSYEKL. Trimming shortened V by 0 bases and J by 0 bases, and 15 bases separated the two germline ends.

The V call is TRBV7-2, the J call TRBJ2-7; TRBD2 is a possible D gene (7 bases). Germline V gene sequence: CDR1 SGHTA, CDR2 FQGNSA. The length of the CDR3 is 15 residues. V dropped 6 bases and J dropped 2 bases, with 17 bases sitting between them. CDR3 nucleotides: TGTGCCAGCAGTCAAGGGGGGGTTATTACCTACGAGCAGTACTTC. Translation: CASSQGGVITYEQYF.